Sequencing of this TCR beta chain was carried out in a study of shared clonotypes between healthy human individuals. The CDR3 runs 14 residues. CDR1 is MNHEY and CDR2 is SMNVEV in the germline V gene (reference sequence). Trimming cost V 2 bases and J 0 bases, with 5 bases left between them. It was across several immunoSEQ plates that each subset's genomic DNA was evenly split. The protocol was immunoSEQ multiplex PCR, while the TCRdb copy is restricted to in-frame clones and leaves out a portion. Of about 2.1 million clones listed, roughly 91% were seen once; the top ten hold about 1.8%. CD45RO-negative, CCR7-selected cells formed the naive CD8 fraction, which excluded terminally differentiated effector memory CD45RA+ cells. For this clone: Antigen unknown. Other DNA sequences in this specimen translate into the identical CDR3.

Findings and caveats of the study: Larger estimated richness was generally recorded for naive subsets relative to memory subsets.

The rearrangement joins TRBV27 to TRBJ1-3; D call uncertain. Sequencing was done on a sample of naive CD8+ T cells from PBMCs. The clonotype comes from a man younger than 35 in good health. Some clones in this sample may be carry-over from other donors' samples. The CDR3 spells CASSLRGSGNTIYF. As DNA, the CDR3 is TGTGCCAGCAGTTTACGAGGCTCTGGAAACACCATATATTTT.